This entry lists 26 T cell receptor beta chains sequenced from one sample in a study of blood T cell repertoires in COVID-19. The method was immunoSEQ multiplex PCR; TCRdb's version includes in-frame clones alone and lacks a portion of them. The repertoire holds fewer than 450,000 clones, with roughly 90% as singletons. Material: PBMCs or T cells enriched from blood (not recorded which). These receptors were obtained from a woman aged 35 to 49 with acute COVID-19.

The chain carries TRBV5-4 and TRBJ2-1, with D perhaps TRBD2 (6 bases). CDR3 size: 14 residues. Per germline, CDR1 SGHNT and CDR2 YYREEE (reference sequence). Trimming cost V 0 bases and J 5 bases, with 9 bases left between them. The CDR3 sequence is CASSLGWRDNEQFF. The CDR3 nucleotides read TGTGCCAGCAGCTTGGGGTGGAGGGACAATGAGCAGTTCTTC.

The rearrangement joins TRBV5-4 to TRBJ2-5; D is ambiguous. CDR3 length: 13 amino acids. Germline V gene lookup returns CDR1 SGHNT and CDR2 YYREEE (reference sequence). V lost 3 bases, J lost 1 base, and 7 bases lay in between. The CDR3 region has the DNA TGTGCCAGCAGCTCAGATTTCCAAGAGACCCAGTACTTC. Translated: CASSSDFQETQYF.

Regarding this clone: Distinct nucleotide sequences in the sample also encode this CDR3. V is TRBV6-5 and J is TRBJ1-5; a weak D match, TRBD1 (5 bases). V lost 2 bases, J lost 5 bases, and 7 bases lay in between. Germline assignment: CDR1 MNHEY and CDR2 SVGAGI. The CDR3 has 13 amino acids. For the CDR3, the DNA is TGTGCCAGCAGTTACGCGGGGGATCAGCCCCAGCATTTT. Its protein product is CASSYAGDQPQHF.

A single count supports this clone. The V and J genes are TRBV19 and TRBJ1-1, with D unresolved. The germline gives CDR1 LNHDA, CDR2 SQIVND (reference sequence). The CDR3 contains 14 residues. Trimming shortened V by 4 bases and J by 2 bases, and 11 bases separated the two germline ends. The CDR3 is CASSTTGINTEAFF. CDR3 nucleotide sequence: TGTGCCAGTAGTACCACCGGGATCAACACTGAAGCTTTCTTT. The full variable domain, in which reference TRBV19 and TRBJ1-1 provide the parts outside the CDR3, is DGGITQSPKYLFRKEGQNVTLSCEQNLNHDAMYWYRQDPGQGLRLIYYSQIVNDFQKGDIAEGYSVSREKKESFPLTVTSAQKNPTAFYLCASSTTGINTEAFFGQGTRLTVV.

This rearrangement joins TRBV10-2 to TRBJ2-2, with unresolved D. Trimming removed 7 bases at V and 2 bases at J, with 11 bases between. Germline V gene lookup returns CDR1 WSHSY and CDR2 SAAADI. This CDR3 region has 14 residues. For the CDR3, the DNA is TGCGCCAGCATGGCCCTCCGAAACACCGGGGAGCTGTTTTTT. It encodes CASMALRNTGELFF.

The rearrangement uses TRBV5-1 and TRBJ2-7, with TRBD1 identical over 10 bases. The CDR3 length is 15 residues. With V trimmed by 1 base and J by 5 bases, 6 bases remained unmatched. Germline values: CDR1 SGHRS, CDR2 YFSETQ. The DNA of the CDR3 is TGCGCCAGCAGCTTGAGGGGGACAGGGGTCCACGAGCAGTACTTC. The encoded protein is CASSLRGTGVHEQYF. The whole variable domain, remainder taken from reference TRBV5-1 and TRBJ2-7, is KAGVTQTPRYLIKTRGQQVTLSCSPISGHRSVSWYQQTPGQGLQFLFEYFSETQRNKGNFPGRFSGRQFSNSRSEMNVSTLELGDSALYLCASSLRGTGVHEQYFGPGTRLTVT.

The chain uses TRBV14 and TRBJ2-5; tentatively, D is TRBD2 (6 bases). V was clipped by 3 bases and J by 1 base, with 21 bases between them. This CDR3 is built from 18 residues. CDR1 and CDR2 from the germline V gene are SGHDN and FVKESK. The CDR3 DNA reads as TGTGCCAGCAGCCATTCTATCCTAGCCGGGGGACTCCAAGAGACCCAGTACTTC. It specifies CASSHSILAGGLQETQYF.

J is TRBJ1-2 and V is TRBV3-1 (or the pseudogene TRBV3-2); TRBD1 matches at 8 bases. The J segment lost 3 bases and the V segment lost 4 bases, leaving 10 bases of the junction unmatched. Germline CDR1 and CDR2: LGHDT and YNNKEL (reference sequence). The CDR3 runs 16 residues. In nucleotides, the CDR3 is TGTGCCAGCAGCCCATACACAGGGGGGGGGCACTATGGCTACACCTTC. Protein sequence: CASSPYTGGGHYGYTF.

CDR3 nucleotides: TGTGCCAGCAGCGTACTAGCGGGGCTAAGCACAGATACGCAGTATTTT. Encoded protein: CASSVLAGLSTDTQYF. The chain has TRBV11-2 and TRBJ2-3; the match to TRBD2 covers 10 bases. The V segment lost 5 bases and the J segment 0 bases; nucleotides outside the gene matches: 5. The germline CDR1 and CDR2 sequences are SGHAT and FQNNGV. The CDR3 length is 16 residues.

The chain uses TRBV11-2 and TRBJ2-2, with D possibly TRBD2 on 5 matching bases. The CDR3 is 13 amino acids. The V gene lost 6 bases and the J gene lost 5 bases, with 10 bases spanning the gap. Looked up from germline, CDR1 is SGHAT and CDR2 is FQNNGV. CDR3 residues: CASRLRGTGELFF. The DNA for the CDR3 is TGTGCCAGCAGATTACGAGGGACCGGGGAGCTGTTTTTT.

The V gene is TRBV30, the J gene TRBJ2-7; a possible D gene is TRBD2 (7 bases). Per the germline V gene, CDR1 is GTSNPN and CDR2 is SVGIG (reference sequence). CDR3 length: 13 residues. Trimming left V 5 bases short and J 0 bases short, with 11 bases between. The CDR3 DNA reads TGTGCCTGGGTAGGGGGGGCCTCCTACGAGCAGTACTTC. It specifies CAWVGGASYEQYF.

This sequence joins TRBV4-2 and TRBJ2-3; TRBD2 agrees at 12 bases. The junction had 10 bases not matched to a gene; V was cut back by 4 bases and J by 5 bases. The CDR3 contains 17 residues. Germline CDR1 reads LGHNA; CDR2 reads YNFKEQ. The CDR3 DNA reads TGTGCCAGCAGCCTTAGTCCGACTAGCGGGGGTTTAGATACGCAGTATTTT. Residues: CASSLSPTSGGLDTQYF.

The chain is built from TRBV6-1 and TRBJ1-5, with a tentative D call TRBD1 (5 bases). The CDR3 has 15 residues. Trimming took 2 bases from V and 6 from J, leaving 14 bases between them. Germline CDR1 and CDR2: MNHNS and SASEGT. CDR3 nucleotides: TGTGCCAGCAGTGAATATTGGCAGGGCGGTCAGCCCCAGCATTTT. The encoded protein is CASSEYWQGGQPQHF.

CDR3 sequence reads: CASSYPIQGSSYEQYF. Here the CDR3 DNA reads TGTGCCAGCAGTTACCCCATACAGGGGAGCTCCTACGAGCAGTACTTC. The chain carries TRBV6-2 or TRBV6-3 and TRBJ2-7; 7 bases map to TRBD1. The V gene end was trimmed by 2 bases and the J gene end by 0 bases; junction bases not matched to a gene: 7. This CDR3 has 16 residues. Looked up from germline, CDR1 is MNHEY and CDR2 is SVGEGT.

The chain has TRBV23-1 and TRBJ1-1; TRBD1 matches at 8 bases. TRBV23-1 is filed as an ORF, its function uncertain. V lost 3 bases, J lost 6 bases, and 9 bases stayed unmatched. The CDR3 covers 15 residues. CDR3: CASSQSTGGSSEAFF. As DNA, the CDR3 is TGCGCCAGCAGTCAGTCTACAGGGGGGTCTTCTGAAGCTTTCTTT.

V and J are TRBV30 and TRBJ2-1; weak D call: TRBD2 (5 bases). Germline CDR1 and CDR2: GTSNPN and SVGIG (reference sequence). CDR3 length: 12 residues. V shed 2 bases and J shed 3 bases, with 5 bases lying between them. The CDR3 spells CAWSSGYNEQFF. The CDR3 bases are TGTGCCTGGAGTAGCGGCTACAATGAGCAGTTCTTC.

The V call is TRBV7-9, the J call TRBJ2-3; D perhaps matches TRBD2 (5 bases). This CDR3 contains 14 residues. Trimming took off 4 bases at V and 4 bases at J, with 12 bases between the two ends. Germline V CDR1 and CDR2: SEHNR, FQNEAQ (reference sequence). The CDR3 coding sequence is TGTGCCAGCAGCTCCCAGGAGGTTCCAGATACGCAGTATTTT. It encodes CASSSQEVPDTQYF.

The V call is TRBV6-5, the J call TRBJ2-1; 11 nucleotides match TRBD2. Per germline, CDR1 MNHEY and CDR2 SVGAGI. V shed 6 bases and J 8 bases; nucleotides not matched to a gene: 6. There are 14 residues in the CDR3. CDR3 protein: CASSLIAGGDEQFF. As DNA, the CDR3 is TGTGCCAGCAGCCTAATAGCGGGGGGGGATGAGCAGTTCTTC.

This sequence joins TRBV4-2 and TRBJ1-2; perhaps TRBD1 as D (6 bases). The CDR3 length is 15 residues. The germline V and J ends were trimmed by 1 base and 2 bases, with 11 bases remaining between them. The germline V gene has CDR1 LGHNA and CDR2 YNFKEQ. DNA of the CDR3: TGTGCCAGCAGCCAAGCTCCAGGGGAAAACTATGGCTACACCTTC. It translates to CASSQAPGENYGYTF.

The rearrangement links TRBV30 to TRBJ1-6; 9 positions match TRBD1. Germline V CDR1 and CDR2: GTSNPN, SVGIG (reference sequence). Trimming cost V 3 bases and J 4 bases; bases outside gene matches: 4. The CDR3 is 15 amino acids. The DNA of the CDR3 is TGTGCCTGGAGGGGGACAGGGAGGTATAATTCACCCCTCCACTTT. Its translation is CAWRGTGRYNSPLHF.

Only one count was recorded for this clone. The chain recombines TRBV5-5 with TRBJ1-1, with D unresolved. Trimming pared 2 bases from V and 1 base from J, leaving 9 bases between. The CDR3 sequence is 14 residues long. The V gene's germline CDR1 is SGHKS and CDR2 YYEKEE (reference sequence). In DNA form, the CDR3 reads TGTGCCAGCAGCTTAGATGGAGGGAACACTGAAGCTTTCTTT. This codes for CASSLDGGNTEAFF.

This clone came up a few times. The J gene is TRBJ1-1, the V gene TRBV2; D not resolved. CDR3 length equals 16 residues. V lost 6 bases and J 3 bases, leaving 20 bases between the germline ends. The V gene's germline CDR1 is SNHLY and CDR2 FYNNEI. CDR3 loop: CASRAGSFVEDTEAFF. CDR3 DNA sequence: TGTGCCAGCAGAGCGGGCTCCTTCGTTGAGGACACTGAAGCTTTCTTT. Full variable domain (outside the CDR3, taken from reference TRBV2 and TRBJ1-1): EPEVTQTPSHQVTQMGQEVILRCVPISNHLYFYWYRQILGQKVEFLVSFYNNEISEKSEIFDDQFSVERPDGSNFTLKIRSTKLEDSAMYFCASRAGSFVEDTEAFFGQGTRLTVV.

The chain has TRBV7-6 and TRBJ2-1; possibly TRBD1 for D (6 bases). CDR3 length: 16 amino acids. V lost 1 base to trimming and J lost 1 base, with 11 bases between them. The germline gives CDR1 SGHVS, CDR2 FNYEAQ. CDR3: CASSLGQQGSYNEQFF. Here the CDR3 DNA reads TGTGCCAGCAGCTTAGGGCAACAGGGATCCTACAATGAGCAGTTCTTC. The entire variable domain, with the rest obtained from reference TRBV7-6 and TRBJ2-1, is as follows: GAGVSQSPRYKVTKRGQDVALRCDPISGHVSLYWYRQALGQGPEFLTYFNYEAQQDKSGLPNDRFSAERPEGSISTLTIQRTEQRDSAMYRCASSLGQQGSYNEQFFGPGTRLTVL.

The chain carries TRBV19 and TRBJ1-1; D is perhaps TRBD1 (5 bases). V was trimmed by 7 bases and J by 5 bases, leaving 17 bases between them. Germline CDR1 reads LNHDA; CDR2 reads SQIVND (reference sequence). There are 14 residues in the CDR3. Here the CDR3 DNA reads TGTGCCAGTAATTTAGGCAGTAGGGGAACTGAAGCTTTCTTT. This translates into CASNLGSRGTEAFF.

The V gene is TRBV18, the J gene TRBJ1-2, with TRBD1 identical over 7 bases. The CDR3 is made up of 14 amino acids. V was pared by 5 bases and J by 4 bases, with 7 bases of the junction left unmatched. Per germline, CDR1 KGHSH and CDR2 LQKENI. CDR3 nucleotides: TGTGCCAGCTCATCGTCAGGGGGGACCTATGGCTACACCTTC. Protein: CASSSSGGTYGYTF. Supplemented by reference TRBV18 and TRBJ1-2, the full variable domain reads NAGVMQNPRHLVRRRGQEARLRCSPMKGHSHVYWYRQLPEEGLKFMVYLQKENIIDESGMPKERFSAEFPKEGPSILRIQQVVRGDSAAYFCASSSSGGTYGYTFGSGTRLTVV.

This chain links TRBV27 with TRBJ1-1; TRBD1 is a possible D gene (5 bases). Germline CDR1 is MNHEY and CDR2 is SMNVEV (reference sequence). CDR3 length: 14 residues. Deletions cut 2 bases from V and 6 bases from J, with 13 bases between. The CDR3 region is CASSLDIGGAEAFF. In nucleotides, the CDR3 is TGTGCCAGCAGTTTAGACATCGGGGGGGCTGAAGCTTTCTTT.